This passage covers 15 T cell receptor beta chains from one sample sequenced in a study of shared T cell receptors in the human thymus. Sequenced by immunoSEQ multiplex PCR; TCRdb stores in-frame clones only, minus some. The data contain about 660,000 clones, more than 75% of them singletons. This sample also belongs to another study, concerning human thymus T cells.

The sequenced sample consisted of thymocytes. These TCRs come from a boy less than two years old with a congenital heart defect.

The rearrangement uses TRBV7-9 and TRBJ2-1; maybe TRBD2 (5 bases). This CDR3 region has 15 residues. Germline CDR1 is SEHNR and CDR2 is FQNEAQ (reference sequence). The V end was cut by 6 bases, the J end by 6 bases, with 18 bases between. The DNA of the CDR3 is TGTGCCAGCAGTCCGGAGAGCAGGAGGACCAATGAGCAGTTCTTC. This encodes CASSPESRRTNEQFF.

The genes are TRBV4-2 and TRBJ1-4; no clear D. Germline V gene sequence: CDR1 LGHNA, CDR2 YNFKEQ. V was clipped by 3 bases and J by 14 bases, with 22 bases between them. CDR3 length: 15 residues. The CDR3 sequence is CASSQSEGVGFELFF. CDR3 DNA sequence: TGTGCCAGCAGCCAGTCAGAGGGCGTCGGCTTCGAGCTGTTTTTT.

This chain's CDR3 is CASSLRGLAGTCTGELFF. The CDR3, as DNA: TGTGCCAGCAGCTTGAGGGGACTAGCGGGAACGTGCACCGGGGAGCTGTTTTTT. The chain joins TRBV5-8 to TRBJ2-2, with 13 nucleotides matching TRBD2. J lost 4 bases, V lost 1 base, and 7 bases had no gene match. The length of the CDR3 is 18 residues. The germline V gene has CDR1 SGHTS and CDR2 YDEGEE.

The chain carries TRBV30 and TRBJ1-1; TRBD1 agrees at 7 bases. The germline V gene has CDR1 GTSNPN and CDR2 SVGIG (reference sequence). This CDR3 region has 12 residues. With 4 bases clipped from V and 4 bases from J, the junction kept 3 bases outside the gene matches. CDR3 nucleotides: TGTGCCTGGACAGGGGGGCCCACTGAAGCTTTCTTT. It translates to CAWTGGPTEAFF.

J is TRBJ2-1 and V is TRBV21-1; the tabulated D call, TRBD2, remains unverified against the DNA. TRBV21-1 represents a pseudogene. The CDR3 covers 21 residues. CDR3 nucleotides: TGTGCCAGCAGCAAAAAATTGGCCCCTCGTGGGCGGGAGGGGAGAAACAATGAGCAGTTCTTC. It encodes CASSKKLAPRGREGRNNEQFF.

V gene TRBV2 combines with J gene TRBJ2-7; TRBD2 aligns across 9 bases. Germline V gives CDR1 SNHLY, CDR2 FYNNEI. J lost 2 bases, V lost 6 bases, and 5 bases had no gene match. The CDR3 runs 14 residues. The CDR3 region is CASRTGTSTYEQYF. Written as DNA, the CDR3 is TGTGCCAGCAGGACCGGGACTAGCACCTACGAGCAGTACTTC.

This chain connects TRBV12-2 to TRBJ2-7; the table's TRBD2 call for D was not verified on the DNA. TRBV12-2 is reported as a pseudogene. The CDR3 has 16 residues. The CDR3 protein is CASRLGLAGGPHEQYF. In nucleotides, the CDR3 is TGTGCAAGTCGCTTGGGACTAGCGGGAGGGCCGCACGAGCAGTACTTC.

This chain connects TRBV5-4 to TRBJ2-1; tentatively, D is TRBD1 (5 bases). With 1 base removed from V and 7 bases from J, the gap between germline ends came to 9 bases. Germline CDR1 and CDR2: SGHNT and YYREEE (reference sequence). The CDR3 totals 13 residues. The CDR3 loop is CASSLIGANEQFF. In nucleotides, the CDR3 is TGTGCCAGCAGCTTGATAGGGGCGAATGAGCAGTTCTTC.

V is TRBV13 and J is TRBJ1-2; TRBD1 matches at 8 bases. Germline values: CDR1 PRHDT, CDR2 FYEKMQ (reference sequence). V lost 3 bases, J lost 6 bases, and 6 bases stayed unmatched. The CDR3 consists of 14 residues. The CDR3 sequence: CASSLQGAWDGYTF. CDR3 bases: TGTGCCAGCAGCTTGCAGGGGGCATGGGATGGCTACACCTTC.

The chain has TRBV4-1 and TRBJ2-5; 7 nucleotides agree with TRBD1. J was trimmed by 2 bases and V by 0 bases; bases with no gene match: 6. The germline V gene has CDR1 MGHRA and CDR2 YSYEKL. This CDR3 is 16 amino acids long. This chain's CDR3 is CASSQEGTVQQETQYF. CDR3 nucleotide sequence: TGCGCCAGCAGCCAAGAAGGGACAGTCCAACAAGAGACCCAGTACTTC.

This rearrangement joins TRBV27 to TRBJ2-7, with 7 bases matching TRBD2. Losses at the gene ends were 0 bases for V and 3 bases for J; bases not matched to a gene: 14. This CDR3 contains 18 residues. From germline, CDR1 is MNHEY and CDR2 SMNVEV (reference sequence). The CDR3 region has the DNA TGTGCCAGCAGTTTATCTGCAGACGGCGGGAGTCCAATCTACGAGCAGTACTTC. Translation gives CASSLSADGGSPIYEQYF.

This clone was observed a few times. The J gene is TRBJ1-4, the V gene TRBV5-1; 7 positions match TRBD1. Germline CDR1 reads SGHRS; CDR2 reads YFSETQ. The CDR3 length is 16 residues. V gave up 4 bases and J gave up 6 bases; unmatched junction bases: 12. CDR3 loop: CASSQRQGYRHEKLFF. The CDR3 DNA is TGCGCCAGCAGCCAAAGACAGGGTTACAGGCATGAAAAACTGTTTTTT. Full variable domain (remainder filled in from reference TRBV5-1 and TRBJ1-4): KAGVTQTPRYLIKTRGQQVTLSCSPISGHRSVSWYQQTPGQGLQFLFEYFSETQRNKGNFPGRFSGRQFSNSRSEMNVSTLELGDSALYLCASSQRQGYRHEKLFFGSGTQLSVL.

CDR3: CASSLWTSGSYEQYF. In DNA form, the CDR3 reads TGTGCCAGCAGCCTCTGGACTAGCGGATCCTACGAGCAGTACTTC. The chain has TRBV13 and TRBJ2-7, with 10 bases fitting TRBD2. With V trimmed by 5 bases and J by 1 base, 5 bases remained unmatched. CDR1 PRHDT and CDR2 FYEKMQ come from the germline V gene (reference sequence). CDR3 length equals 15 residues.

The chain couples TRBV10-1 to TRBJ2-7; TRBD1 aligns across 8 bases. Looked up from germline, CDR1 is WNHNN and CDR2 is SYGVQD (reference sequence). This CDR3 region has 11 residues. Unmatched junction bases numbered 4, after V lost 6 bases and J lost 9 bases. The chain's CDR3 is CASSGQGRQYF. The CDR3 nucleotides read TGCGCCAGCAGCGGACAGGGCAGGCAGTACTTC.

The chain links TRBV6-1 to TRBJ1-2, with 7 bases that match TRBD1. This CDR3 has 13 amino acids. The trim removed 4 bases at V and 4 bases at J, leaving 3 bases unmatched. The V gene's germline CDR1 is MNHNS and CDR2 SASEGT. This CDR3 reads CASSGGTVYGYTF. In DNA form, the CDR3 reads TGTGCCAGCAGTGGAGGGACAGTCTATGGCTACACCTTC.